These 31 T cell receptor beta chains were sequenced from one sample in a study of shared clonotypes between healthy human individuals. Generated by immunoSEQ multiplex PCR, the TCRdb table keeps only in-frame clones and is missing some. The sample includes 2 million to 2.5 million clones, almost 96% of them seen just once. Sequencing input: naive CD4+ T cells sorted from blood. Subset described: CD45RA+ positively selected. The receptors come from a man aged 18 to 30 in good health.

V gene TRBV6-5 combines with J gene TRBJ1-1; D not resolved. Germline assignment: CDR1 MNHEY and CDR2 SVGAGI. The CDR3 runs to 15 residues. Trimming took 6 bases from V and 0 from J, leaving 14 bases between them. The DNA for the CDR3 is TGTGCCAGCAGCTCTCAAAGATACATGAACACTGAAGCTTTCTTT. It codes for CASSSQRYMNTEAFF.

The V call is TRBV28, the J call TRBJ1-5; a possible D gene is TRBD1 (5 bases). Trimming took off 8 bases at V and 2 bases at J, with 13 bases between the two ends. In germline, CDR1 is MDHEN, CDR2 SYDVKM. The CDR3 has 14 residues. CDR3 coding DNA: TGTGCCAGCCTACCGGGACCGGGCAATCAGCCCCAGCATTTT. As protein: CASLPGPGNQPQHF.

CDR3 sequence reads: CASGERGGLAGELFF. The CDR3 DNA sequence: TGTGCCAGCGGGGAGCGGGGGGGCCTTGCCGGGGAGCTGTTTTTT. V and J are TRBV2 and TRBJ2-2, with 10 bases identical to TRBD2. This CDR3 spans 15 amino acids. The V and J ends lost 8 bases and 6 bases, in that order; junction bases with no gene match: 9. Germline-derived CDR1 and CDR2 are SNHLY and FYNNEI.

The CDR3 DNA reads TGTGCCAGCAGTTACGGGACGGACTCTGGAAACACCATATATTTT. Translating gives CASSYGTDSGNTIYF. This chain links TRBV6-5 with TRBJ1-3; TRBD1 is a possible D gene (5 bases). Trimming removed 2 bases from V and 0 bases from J, with 8 bases in between. Germline CDR1 is MNHEY and CDR2 is SVGAGI. The CDR3 totals 15 residues.

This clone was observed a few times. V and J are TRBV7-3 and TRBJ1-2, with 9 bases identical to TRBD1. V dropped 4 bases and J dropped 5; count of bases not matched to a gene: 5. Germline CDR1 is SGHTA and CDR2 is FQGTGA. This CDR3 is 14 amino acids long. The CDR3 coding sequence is TGTGCCAGCAGCTCCCGGACAGGGGCTTATGGCTACACCTTC. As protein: CASSSRTGAYGYTF. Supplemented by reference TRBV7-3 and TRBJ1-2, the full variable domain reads GAGVSQTPSNKVTEKGKYVELRCDPISGHTALYWYRQSLGQGPEFLIYFQGTGAADDSGLPNDRFFAVRPEGSVSTLKIQRTERGDSAVYLCASSSRTGAYGYTFGSGTRLTVV.

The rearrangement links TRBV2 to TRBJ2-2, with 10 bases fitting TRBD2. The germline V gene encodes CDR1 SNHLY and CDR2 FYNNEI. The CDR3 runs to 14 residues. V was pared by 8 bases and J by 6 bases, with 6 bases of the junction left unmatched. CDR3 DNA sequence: TGTGCCAGCGTGAGCGGGGGGGCTTCCGGGGAGCTGTTTTTT. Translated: CASVSGGASGELFF.

This CDR3 reads CASMGQGEAWRNQPQHF. Here the CDR3 DNA reads TGTGCCAGTATGGGACAGGGGGAAGCTTGGCGCAATCAGCCCCAGCATTTT. The rearrangement uses TRBV19 and TRBJ1-5; 11 nucleotides align to TRBD1. Germline V CDR1 and CDR2: LNHDA, SQIVND (reference sequence). This CDR3 has 17 amino acids. Trimming took 7 bases from V and 2 from J; bases not matched to a gene: 10.

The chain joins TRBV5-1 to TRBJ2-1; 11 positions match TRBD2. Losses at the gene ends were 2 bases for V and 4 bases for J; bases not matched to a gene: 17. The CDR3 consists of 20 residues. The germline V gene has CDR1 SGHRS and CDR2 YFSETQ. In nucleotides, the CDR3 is TGCGCCAGCAGCTTAGGAACAGACACTAGCGGGAGACCCTCTTACAATGAGCAGTTCTTC. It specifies CASSLGTDTSGRPSYNEQFF. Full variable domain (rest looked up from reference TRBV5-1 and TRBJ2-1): KAGVTQTPRYLIKTRGQQVTLSCSPISGHRSVSWYQQTPGQGLQFLFEYFSETQRNKGNFPGRFSGRQFSNSRSEMNVSTLELGDSALYLCASSLGTDTSGRPSYNEQFFGPGTRLTVL.

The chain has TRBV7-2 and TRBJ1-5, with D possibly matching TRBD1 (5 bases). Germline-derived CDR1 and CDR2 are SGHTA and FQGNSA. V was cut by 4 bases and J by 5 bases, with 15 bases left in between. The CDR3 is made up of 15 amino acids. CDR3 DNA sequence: TGTGCCAGCAGCTCAGGACGGGGGTCTGATCAGCCCCAGCATTTT. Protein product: CASSSGRGSDQPQHF.

CDR3 DNA sequence: TGTGCCAGTAGTACGTGGGCAACTAGCACAGATACGCAGTATTTT. Translating it yields CASSTWATSTDTQYF. The V call is TRBV19, the J call TRBJ2-3; D gene unclear. Germline V gene lookup returns CDR1 LNHDA and CDR2 SQIVND (reference sequence). There are 15 residues in the CDR3. The V end lost 4 bases, the J end lost 0 bases, and 11 bases lay between the germline ends. Full variable domain (outside the CDR3, taken from reference TRBV19 and TRBJ2-3): DGGITQSPKYLFRKEGQNVTLSCEQNLNHDAMYWYRQDPGQGLRLIYYSQIVNDFQKGDIAEGYSVSREKKESFPLTVTSAQKNPTAFYLCASSTWATSTDTQYFGPGTRLTVL.

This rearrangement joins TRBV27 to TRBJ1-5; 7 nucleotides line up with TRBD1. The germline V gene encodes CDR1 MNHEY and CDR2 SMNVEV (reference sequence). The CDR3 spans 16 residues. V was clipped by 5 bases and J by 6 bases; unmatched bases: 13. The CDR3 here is CASSPYAGGKGQPQHF. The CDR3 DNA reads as TGTGCCAGCAGTCCCTACGCAGGGGGAAAAGGTCAGCCCCAGCATTTT.

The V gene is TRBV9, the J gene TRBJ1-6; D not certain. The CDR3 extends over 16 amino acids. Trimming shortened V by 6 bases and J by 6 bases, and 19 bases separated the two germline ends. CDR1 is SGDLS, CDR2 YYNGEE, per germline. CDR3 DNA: TGTGCCAGCACTTCTTCGGGTCCCGGAGGTAATTCACCCCTCCACTTT. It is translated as CASTSSGPGGNSPLHF.

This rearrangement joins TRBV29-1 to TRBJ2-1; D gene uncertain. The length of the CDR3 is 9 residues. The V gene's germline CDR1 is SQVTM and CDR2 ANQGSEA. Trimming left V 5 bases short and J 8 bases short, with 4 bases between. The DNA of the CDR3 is TGCAGCGTTAGTTATGAGCAGTTCTTC. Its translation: CSVSYEQFF.

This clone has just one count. Written as DNA, the CDR3 is TGTGCCTTGCTGGGACCTCCTAATGAAAAACTGTTTTTT. As protein: CALLGPPNEKLFF. This sequence joins TRBV30 and TRBJ1-4; perhaps TRBD1 as D (5 bases). Germline V gives CDR1 GTSNPN, CDR2 SVGIG (reference sequence). This CDR3 has 13 residues. Trimming pared 7 bases from V and 3 bases from J, leaving 12 bases between.

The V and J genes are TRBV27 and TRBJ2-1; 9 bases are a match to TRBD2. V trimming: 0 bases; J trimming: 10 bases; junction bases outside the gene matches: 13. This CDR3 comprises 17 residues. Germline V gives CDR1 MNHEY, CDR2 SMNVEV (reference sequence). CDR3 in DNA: TGTGCCAGCAGTTTATCCGGCGGGAGGGCCTTAGGAACGGAGCAGTTCTTC. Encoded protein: CASSLSGGRALGTEQFF.

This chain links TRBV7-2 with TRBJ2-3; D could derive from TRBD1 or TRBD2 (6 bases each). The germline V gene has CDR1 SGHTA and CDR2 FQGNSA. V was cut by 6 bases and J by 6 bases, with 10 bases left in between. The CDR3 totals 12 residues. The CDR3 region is CASREGGDTQYF. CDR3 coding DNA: TGTGCCAGCAGGGAAGGGGGGGATACGCAGTATTTT.

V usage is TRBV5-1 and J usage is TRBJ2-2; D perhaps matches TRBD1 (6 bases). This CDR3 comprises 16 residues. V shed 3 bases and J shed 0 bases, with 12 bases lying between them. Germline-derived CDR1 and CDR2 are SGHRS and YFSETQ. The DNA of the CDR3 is TGCGCCAGCAGCTCTAACAGGGAGTCGAACACCGGGGAGCTGTTTTTT. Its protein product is CASSSNRESNTGELFF.

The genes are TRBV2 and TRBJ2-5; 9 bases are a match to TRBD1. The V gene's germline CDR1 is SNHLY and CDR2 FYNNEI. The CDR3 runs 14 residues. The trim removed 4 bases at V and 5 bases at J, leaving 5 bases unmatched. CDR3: CASSGTGARETQYF. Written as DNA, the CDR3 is TGTGCCAGCAGTGGGACAGGGGCGAGGGAGACCCAGTACTTC.

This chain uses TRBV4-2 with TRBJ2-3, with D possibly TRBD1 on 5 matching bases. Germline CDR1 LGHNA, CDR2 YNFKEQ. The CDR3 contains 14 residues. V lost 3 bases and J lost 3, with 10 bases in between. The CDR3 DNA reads TGTGCCAGCAGCCACGCTGGGGCGACAGATACGCAGTATTTT. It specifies CASSHAGATDTQYF.

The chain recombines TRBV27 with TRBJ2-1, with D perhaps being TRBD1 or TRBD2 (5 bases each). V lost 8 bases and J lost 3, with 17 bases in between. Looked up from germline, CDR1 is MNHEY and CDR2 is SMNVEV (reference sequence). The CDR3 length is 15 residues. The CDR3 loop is CASGLIGVFYNEQFF. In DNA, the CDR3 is TGTGCCAGCGGACTTATAGGGGTTTTCTACAATGAGCAGTTCTTC.

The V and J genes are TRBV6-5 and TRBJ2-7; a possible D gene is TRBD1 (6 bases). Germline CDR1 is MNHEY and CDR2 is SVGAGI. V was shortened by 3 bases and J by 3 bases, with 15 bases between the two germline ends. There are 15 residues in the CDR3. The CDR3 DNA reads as TGTGCCAGCAGTTATTTGGGCTGGACAGACTACGAGCAGTACTTC. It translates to CASSYLGWTDYEQYF.

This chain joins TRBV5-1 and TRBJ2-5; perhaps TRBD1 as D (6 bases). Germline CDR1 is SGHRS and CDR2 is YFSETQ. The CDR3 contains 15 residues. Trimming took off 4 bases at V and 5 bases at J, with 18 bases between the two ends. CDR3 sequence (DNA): TGCGCCAGCAGCGCAGAAGGTTCTAGGGGGGAGACCCAGTACTTC. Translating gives CASSAEGSRGETQYF.

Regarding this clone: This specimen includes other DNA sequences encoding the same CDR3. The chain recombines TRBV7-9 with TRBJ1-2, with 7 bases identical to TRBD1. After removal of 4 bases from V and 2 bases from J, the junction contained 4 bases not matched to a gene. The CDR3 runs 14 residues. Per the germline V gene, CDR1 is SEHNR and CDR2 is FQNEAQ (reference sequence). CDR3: CASSSAQGNYGYTF. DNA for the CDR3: TGTGCCAGCAGCTCCGCACAGGGGAACTATGGCTACACCTTC.

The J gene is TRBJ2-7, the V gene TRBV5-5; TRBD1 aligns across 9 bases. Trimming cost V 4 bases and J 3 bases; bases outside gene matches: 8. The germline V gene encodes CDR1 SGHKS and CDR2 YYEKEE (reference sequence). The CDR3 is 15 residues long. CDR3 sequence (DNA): TGTGCCAGCAGCCGGACGACAGGGGGTTACTACGAGCAGTACTTC. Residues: CASSRTTGGYYEQYF.

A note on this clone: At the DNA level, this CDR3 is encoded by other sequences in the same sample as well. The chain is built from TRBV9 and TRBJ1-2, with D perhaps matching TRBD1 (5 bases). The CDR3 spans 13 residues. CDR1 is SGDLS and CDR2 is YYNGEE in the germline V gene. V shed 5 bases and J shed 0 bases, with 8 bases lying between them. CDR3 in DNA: TGTGCCAGCAGTCAGGGTCCTAACTATGGCTACACCTTC. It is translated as CASSQGPNYGYTF.

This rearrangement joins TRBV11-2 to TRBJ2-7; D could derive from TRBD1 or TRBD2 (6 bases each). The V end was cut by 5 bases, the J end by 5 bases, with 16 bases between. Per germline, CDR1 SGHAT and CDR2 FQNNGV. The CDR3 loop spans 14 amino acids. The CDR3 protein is CASSLGTGGNEQYF. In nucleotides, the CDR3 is TGTGCCAGCAGCCTTGGAACCGGGGGCAACGAGCAGTACTTC. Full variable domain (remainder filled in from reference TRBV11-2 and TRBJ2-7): EAGVAQSPRYKIIEKRQSVAFWCNPISGHATLYWYQQILGQGPKLLIQFQNNGVVDDSQLPKDRFSAERLKGVDSTLKIQPAKLEDSAVYLCASSLGTGGNEQYFGPGTRLTVT.

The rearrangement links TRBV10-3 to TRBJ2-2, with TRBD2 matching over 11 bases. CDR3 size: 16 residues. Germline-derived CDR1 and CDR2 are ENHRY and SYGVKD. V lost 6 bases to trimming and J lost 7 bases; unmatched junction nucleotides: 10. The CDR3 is CAIRPTSGGVDGELFF. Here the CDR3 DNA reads TGTGCCATCAGGCCCACTAGCGGGGGAGTGGACGGGGAGCTGTTTTTT.

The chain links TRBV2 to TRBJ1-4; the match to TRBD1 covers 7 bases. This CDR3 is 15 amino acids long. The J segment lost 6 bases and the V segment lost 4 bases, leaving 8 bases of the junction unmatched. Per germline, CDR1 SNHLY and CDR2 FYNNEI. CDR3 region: CASSAIGGVDEKLFF. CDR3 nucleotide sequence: TGTGCCAGCAGTGCAATAGGGGGCGTAGATGAAAAACTGTTTTTT.

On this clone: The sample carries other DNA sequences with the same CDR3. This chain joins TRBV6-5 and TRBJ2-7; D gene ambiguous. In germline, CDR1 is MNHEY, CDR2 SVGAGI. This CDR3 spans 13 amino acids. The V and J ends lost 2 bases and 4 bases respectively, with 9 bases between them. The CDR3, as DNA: TGTGCCAGCAGTTACGGGCTAAGTTACGAGCAGTACTTC. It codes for CASSYGLSYEQYF.

CDR3 sequence (DNA): TGTGCCAGCAGCCGAAGGATTCTATCCTACGAGCAGTACTTC. Protein product: CASSRRILSYEQYF. The chain has TRBV14 and TRBJ2-7; D gene unclear. This CDR3 is 14 amino acids long. Per the germline V gene, CDR1 is SGHDN and CDR2 is FVKESK. The ends were cut back, 4 bases at V and 1 base at J, with 11 bases in the middle.

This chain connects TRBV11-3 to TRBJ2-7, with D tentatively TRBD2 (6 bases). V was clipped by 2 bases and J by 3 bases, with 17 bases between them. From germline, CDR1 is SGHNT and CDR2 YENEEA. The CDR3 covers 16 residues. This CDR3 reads CASSLSKMGEDYEQYF. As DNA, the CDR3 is TGTGCCAGCAGCTTATCGAAAATGGGGGAGGACTACGAGCAGTACTTC.